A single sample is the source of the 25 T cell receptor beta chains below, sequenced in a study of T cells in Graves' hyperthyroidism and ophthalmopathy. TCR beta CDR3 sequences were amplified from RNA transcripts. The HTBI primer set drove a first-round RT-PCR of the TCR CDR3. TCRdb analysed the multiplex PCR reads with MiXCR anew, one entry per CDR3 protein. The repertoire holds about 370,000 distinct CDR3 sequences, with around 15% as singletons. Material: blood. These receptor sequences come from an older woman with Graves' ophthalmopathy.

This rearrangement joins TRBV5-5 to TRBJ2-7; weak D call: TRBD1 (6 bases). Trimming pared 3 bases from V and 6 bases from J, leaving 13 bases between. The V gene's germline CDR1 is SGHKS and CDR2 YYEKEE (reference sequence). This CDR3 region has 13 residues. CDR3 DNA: TGTGCCAGCAGCTATAAACAGGGTCTCGAGCAGTACTTC. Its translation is CASSYKQGLEQYF. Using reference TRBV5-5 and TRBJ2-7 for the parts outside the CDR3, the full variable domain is DAGVTQSPTHLIKTRGQQVTLRCSPISGHKSVSWYQQVLGQGPQFIFQYYEKEERGRGNFPDRFSARQFPNYSSELNVNALLLGDSALYLCASSYKQGLEQYFGPGTRLTVT.

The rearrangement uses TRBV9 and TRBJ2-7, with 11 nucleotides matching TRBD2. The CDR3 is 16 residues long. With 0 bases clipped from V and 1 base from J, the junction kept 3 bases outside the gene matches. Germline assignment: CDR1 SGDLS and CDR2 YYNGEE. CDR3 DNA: TGTGCCAGCAGCGTAGCCCCTAGCGGGAGGTCCTACGAGCAGTACTTC. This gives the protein CASSVAPSGRSYEQYF. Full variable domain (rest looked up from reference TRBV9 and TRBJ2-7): DSGVTQTPKHLITATGQRVTLRCSPRSGDLSVYWYQQSLDQGLQFLIQYYNGEERAKGNILERFSAQQFPDLHSELNLSSLELGDSALYFCASSVAPSGRSYEQYFGPGTRLTVT.

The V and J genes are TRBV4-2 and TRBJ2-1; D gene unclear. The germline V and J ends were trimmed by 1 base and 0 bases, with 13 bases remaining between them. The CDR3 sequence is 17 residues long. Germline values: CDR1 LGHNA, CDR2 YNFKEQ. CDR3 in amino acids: CASSQGNRLSSYNEQFF. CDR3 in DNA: TGTGCCAGCAGCCAAGGAAATCGTCTTAGCTCCTACAATGAGCAGTTCTTC.

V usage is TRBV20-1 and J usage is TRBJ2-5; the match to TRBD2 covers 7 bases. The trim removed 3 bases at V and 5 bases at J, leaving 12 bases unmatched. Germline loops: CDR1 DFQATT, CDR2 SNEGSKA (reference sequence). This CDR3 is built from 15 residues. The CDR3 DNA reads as TGCAGTGCTAGTTCCCCGGGACCCGGGGGGGAGACCCAGTACTTC. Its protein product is CSASSPGPGGETQYF.

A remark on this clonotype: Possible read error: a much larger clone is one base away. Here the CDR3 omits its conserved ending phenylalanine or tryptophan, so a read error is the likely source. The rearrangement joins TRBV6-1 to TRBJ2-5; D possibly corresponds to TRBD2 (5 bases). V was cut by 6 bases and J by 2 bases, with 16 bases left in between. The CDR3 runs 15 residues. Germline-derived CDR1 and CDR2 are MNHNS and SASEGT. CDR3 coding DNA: TGTGCCAGCAGACTGACCGGAGGCGGTCAAGAGACCCAGTACTCC. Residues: CASRLTGGGQETQYS.

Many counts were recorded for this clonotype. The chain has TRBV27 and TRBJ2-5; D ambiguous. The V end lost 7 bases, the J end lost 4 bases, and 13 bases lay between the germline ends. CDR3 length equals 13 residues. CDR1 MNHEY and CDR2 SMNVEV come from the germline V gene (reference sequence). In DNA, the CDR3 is TGTGCCAGCATTTCTCCGCCCCCAGAGACCCAGTACTTC. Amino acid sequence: CASISPPPETQYF.

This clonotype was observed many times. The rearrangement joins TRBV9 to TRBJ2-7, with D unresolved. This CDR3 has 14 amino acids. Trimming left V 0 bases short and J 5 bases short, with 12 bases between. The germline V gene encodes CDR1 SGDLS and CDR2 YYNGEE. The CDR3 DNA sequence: TGTGCCAGCAGCGTAGAATCAGGTGGGGACGAGCAGTACTTC. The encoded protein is CASSVESGGDEQYF.

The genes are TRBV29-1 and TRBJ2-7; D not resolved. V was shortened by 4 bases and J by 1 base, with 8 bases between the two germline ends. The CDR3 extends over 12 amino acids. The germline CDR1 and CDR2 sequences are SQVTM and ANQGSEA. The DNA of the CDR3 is TGCAGCGTTGGGAGCAGTTCCTACGAGCAGTACTTC. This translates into CSVGSSSYEQYF.

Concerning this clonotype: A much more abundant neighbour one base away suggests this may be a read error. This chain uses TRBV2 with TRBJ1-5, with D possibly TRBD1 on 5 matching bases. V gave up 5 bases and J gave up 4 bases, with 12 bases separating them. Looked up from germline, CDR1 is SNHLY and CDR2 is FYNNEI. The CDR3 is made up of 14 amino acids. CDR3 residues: CASSRQSTNQPQHF. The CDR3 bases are TGTGCCAGCAGTAGACAGAGTACTAATCAGCCCCAGCATTTT.

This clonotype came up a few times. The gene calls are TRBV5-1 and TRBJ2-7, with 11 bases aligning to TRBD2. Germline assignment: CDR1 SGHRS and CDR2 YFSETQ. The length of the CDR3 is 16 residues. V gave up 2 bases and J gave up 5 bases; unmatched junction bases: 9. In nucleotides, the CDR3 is TGCGCCAGCAGCTTTCTGACTAGCGGGACAGGGAACGAGCAGTACTTC. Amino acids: CASSFLTSGTGNEQYF.

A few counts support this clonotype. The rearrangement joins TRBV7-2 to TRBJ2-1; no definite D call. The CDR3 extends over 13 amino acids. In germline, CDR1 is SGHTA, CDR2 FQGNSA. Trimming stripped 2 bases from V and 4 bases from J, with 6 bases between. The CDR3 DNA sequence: TGTGCCAGCAGCTTAACCAATTACAATGAGCAGTTCTTC. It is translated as CASSLTNYNEQFF.

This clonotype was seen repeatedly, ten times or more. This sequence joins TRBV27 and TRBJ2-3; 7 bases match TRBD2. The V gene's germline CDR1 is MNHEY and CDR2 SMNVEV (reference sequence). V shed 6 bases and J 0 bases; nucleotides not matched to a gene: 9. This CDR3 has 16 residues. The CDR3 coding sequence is TGTGCCAGCAGCAGGCCTCAGCGGGAAAGCACAGATACGCAGTATTTT. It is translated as CASSRPQRESTDTQYF.

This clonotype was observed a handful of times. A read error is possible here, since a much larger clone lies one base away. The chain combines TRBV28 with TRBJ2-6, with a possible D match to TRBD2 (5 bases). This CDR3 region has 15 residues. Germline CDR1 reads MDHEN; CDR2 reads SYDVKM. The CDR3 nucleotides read TGTGCCAACAGTTTAACCGGGGTCGGGGCCAACGTCCTGACTTTC. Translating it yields CANSLTGVGANVLTF.

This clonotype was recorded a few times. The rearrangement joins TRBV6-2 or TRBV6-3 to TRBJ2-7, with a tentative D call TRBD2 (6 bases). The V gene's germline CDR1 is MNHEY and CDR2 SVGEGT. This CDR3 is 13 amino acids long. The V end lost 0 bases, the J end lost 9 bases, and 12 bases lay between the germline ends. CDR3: CASSYSNPEGQYF. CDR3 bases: TGTGCCAGCAGTTACTCGAACCCGGAGGGGCAGTACTTC.

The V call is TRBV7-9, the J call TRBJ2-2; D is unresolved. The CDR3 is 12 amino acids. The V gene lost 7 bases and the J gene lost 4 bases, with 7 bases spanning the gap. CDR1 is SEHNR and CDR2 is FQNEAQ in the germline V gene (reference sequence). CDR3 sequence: CASTPFTGELFF. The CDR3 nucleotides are TGTGCCAGCACCCCCTTCACCGGGGAGCTGTTTTTT. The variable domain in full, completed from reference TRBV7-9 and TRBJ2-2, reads DTGVSQNPRHKITKRGQNVTFRCDPISEHNRLYWYRQTLGQGPEFLTYFQNEAQLEKSRLLSDRFSAERPKGSFSTLEIQRTEQGDSAMYLCASTPFTGELFFGEGSRLTVL.

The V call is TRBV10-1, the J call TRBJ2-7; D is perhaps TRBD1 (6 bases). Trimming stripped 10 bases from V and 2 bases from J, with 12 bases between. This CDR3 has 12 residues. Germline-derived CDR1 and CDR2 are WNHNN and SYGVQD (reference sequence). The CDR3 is CATGTNPYEQYF. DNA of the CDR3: TGCGCCACCGGGACAAACCCCTACGAGCAGTACTTC.

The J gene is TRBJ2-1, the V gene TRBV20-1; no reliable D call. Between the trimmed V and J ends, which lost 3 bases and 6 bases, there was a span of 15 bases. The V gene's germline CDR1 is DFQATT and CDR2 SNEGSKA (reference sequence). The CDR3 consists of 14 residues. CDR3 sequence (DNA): TGCAGTGCTAGCAGACCCCAGGTTTTCAATGAGCAGTTCTTC. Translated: CSASRPQVFNEQFF.

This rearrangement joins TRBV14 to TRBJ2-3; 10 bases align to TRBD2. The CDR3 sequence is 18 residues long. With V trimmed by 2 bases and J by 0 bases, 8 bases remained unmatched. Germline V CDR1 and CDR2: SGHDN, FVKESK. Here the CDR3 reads CASSQMLLAGRSTDTQYF. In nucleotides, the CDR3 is TGTGCCAGCAGCCAAATGTTACTAGCGGGACGTAGCACAGATACGCAGTATTTT.

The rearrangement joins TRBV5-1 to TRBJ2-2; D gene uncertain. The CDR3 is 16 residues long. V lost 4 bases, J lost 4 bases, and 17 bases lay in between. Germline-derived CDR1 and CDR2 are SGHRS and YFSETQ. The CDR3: CASSPDGGPFTGELFF. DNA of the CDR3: TGCGCCAGCAGCCCGGATGGTGGGCCTTTCACCGGGGAGCTGTTTTTT. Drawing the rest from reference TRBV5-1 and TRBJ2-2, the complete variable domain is KAGVTQTPRYLIKTRGQQVTLSCSPISGHRSVSWYQQTPGQGLQFLFEYFSETQRNKGNFPGRFSGRQFSNSRSEMNVSTLELGDSALYLCASSPDGGPFTGELFFGEGSRLTVL.

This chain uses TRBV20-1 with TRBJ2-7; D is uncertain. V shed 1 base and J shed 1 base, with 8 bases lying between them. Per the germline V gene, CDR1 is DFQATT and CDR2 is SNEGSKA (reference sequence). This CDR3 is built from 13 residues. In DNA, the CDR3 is TGCAGTGCTAGAGGGTTAGGTTCCTACGAGCAGTACTTC. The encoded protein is CSARGLGSYEQYF.

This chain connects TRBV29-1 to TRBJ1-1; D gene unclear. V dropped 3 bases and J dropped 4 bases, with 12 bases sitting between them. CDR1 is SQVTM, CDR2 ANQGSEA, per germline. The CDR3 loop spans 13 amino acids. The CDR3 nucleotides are TGCAGCGTTGATAGGACCGGGAGCACTGAAGCTTTCTTT. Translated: CSVDRTGSTEAFF.

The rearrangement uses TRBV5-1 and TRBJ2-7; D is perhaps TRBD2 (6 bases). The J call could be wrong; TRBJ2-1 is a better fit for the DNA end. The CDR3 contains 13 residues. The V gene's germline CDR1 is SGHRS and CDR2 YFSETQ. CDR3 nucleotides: TGCGCCAGCAGGGTCGGGAGTACTTACGAGCAGTTCTTC. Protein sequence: CASRVGSTYEQFF.

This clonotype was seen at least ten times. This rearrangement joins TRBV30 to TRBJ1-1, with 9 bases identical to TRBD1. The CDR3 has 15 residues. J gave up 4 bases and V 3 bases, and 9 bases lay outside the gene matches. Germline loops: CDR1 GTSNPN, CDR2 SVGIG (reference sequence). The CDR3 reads CAWSPGQGGSTEAFF. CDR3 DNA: TGTGCCTGGAGCCCGGGACAGGGAGGCAGCACTGAAGCTTTCTTT.

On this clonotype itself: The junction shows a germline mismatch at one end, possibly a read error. CDR3 residues: CSVGLAGGGSNTGELFF. CDR3 DNA sequence: TGCAGCGTTGGACTAGCGGGAGGAGGGTCGAATACCGGGGAGCTGTTTTTT. The chain combines TRBV29-1 with TRBJ2-2, with 13 bases identical to TRBD2. The CDR3 extends over 17 amino acids. Germline CDR1 reads SQVTM; CDR2 reads ANQGSEA.

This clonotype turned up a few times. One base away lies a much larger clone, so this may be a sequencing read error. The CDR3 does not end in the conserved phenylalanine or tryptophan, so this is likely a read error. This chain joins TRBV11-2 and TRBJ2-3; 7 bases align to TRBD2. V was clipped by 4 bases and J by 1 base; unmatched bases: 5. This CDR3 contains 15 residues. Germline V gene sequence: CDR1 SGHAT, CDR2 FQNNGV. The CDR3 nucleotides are TGTGCCAGCAGCTGGCGGGGGAGAGGCACAGATACGCAGTATCTT. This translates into CASSWRGRGTDTQYL.